The next 8 T cell receptor beta chains were all read from a single sample in a study of blood T cell repertoires in COVID-19. Using immunoSEQ multiplex PCR, the repertoire was profiled, and TCRdb retains in-frame clones only, with some absent. The sample consists of some 30,000 clones, 88% of them appearing once. The material sequenced was peripheral blood. These receptors originate from a human donor with active COVID-19. The donor label of this sample is uncertain.

The chain links TRBV18 to TRBJ1-1; D is unresolved. From germline, CDR1 is KGHSH and CDR2 LQKENI. This CDR3 spans 13 amino acids. V lost 3 bases and J lost 0, with 5 bases in between. DNA for the CDR3: TGTGCCAGCTCACCCGAGATGAACACTGAAGCTTTCTTT. This encodes CASSPEMNTEAFF.

The chain links TRBV9 to TRBJ2-7; D is undetermined. Trimming shortened V by 0 bases and J by 2 bases, and 9 bases separated the two germline ends. CDR3 length equals 14 residues. Germline CDR1 SGDLS, CDR2 YYNGEE. The CDR3 sequence: CASSVDGGTYEQYF. CDR3 DNA: TGTGCCAGCAGCGTAGACGGCGGAACCTACGAGCAGTACTTC.

The sample holds one count of this clone. The chain employs TRBV2 and TRBJ1-5; possibly TRBD1 for D (6 bases). The CDR3 is 15 amino acids. Trimming shortened V by 6 bases and J by 4 bases, and 16 bases separated the two germline ends. The germline V gene encodes CDR1 SNHLY and CDR2 FYNNEI. The DNA of the CDR3 is TGTGCCAGCAGGGCAACCGGGACACAAAATCAGCCCCAGCATTTT. It encodes CASRATGTQNQPQHF.

The chain couples TRBV6-2 or TRBV6-3 to TRBJ1-5, with D perhaps TRBD1 (5 bases). The CDR3 contains 15 residues. In germline, CDR1 is MNHEY, CDR2 SVGEGT. The V gene lost 1 base and the J gene lost 6 bases, with 13 bases spanning the gap. The CDR3 spells CASSYFGPGGQPQHF. As DNA, the CDR3 is TGTGCCAGCAGTTACTTTGGGCCGGGGGGTCAGCCCCAGCATTTT.

This clone was counted a few times. This chain connects TRBV6-2 or TRBV6-3 to TRBJ1-5, with D unclear. CDR1 is MNHEY, CDR2 SVGEGT, per germline. The CDR3 is made up of 14 amino acids. V was pared by 0 bases and J by 4 bases, with 7 bases between. The DNA for the CDR3 is TGTGCCAGCAGTTACTCCGTGAGGAATCAGCCCCAGCATTTT. Its protein is CASSYSVRNQPQHF.

The V and J genes are TRBV21-1 and TRBJ1-5; TRBD1 is the table's D call and was not checked against the DNA. TRBV21-1 is a recognized pseudogene. The CDR3 covers 20 residues. CDR3 loop: CASSKALDPGTENGNQPQHF. The CDR3 DNA follows: TGTGCCAGCAGCAAAGCGCTTGATCCAGGGACAGAAAATGGCAATCAGCCCCAGCATTTT.

Regarding this clone: The junction and the germline gene differ at one end; a read error may be behind it. The chain joins TRBV7-7 to TRBJ2-5, with 7 bases fitting TRBD1. The CDR3 spans 12 residues. Germline V gene lookup returns CDR1 SSHAT and CDR2 FNYEAQ (reference sequence). The CDR3 loop reads CASSPDRREKYF. The CDR3 nucleotides read TGTGCTAGCAGCCCGGACAGGAGAGAAAAGTACTTC.

The chain links TRBV2 to TRBJ1-5; D ambiguous. CDR3 length equals 14 residues. V was cut by 7 bases and J by 2 bases, with 12 bases left in between. Per the germline V gene, CDR1 is SNHLY and CDR2 is FYNNEI. The CDR3 loop reads CASNLNGGNQPQHF. The CDR3 DNA follows: TGTGCCAGCAACCTAAACGGGGGCAATCAGCCCCAGCATTTT.